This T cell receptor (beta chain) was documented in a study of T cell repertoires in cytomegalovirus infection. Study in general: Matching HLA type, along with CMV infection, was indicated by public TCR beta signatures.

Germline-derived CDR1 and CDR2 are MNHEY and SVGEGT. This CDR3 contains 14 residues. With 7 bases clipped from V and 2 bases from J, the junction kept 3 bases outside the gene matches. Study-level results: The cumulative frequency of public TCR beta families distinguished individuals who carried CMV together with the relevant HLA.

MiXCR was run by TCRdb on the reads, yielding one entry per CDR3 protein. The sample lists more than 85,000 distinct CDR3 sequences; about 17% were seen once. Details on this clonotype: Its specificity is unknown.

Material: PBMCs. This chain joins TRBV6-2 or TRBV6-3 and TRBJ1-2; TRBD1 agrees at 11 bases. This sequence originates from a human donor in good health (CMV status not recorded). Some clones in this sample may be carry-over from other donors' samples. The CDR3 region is CASTRTGGNYGYTF. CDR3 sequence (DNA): TGTGCCAGCACCCGGACAGGGGGCAACTATGGCTACACCTTC.